The 23 T cell receptor beta chains listed next were all sequenced from one sample in a study of OX40 agonist ivuxolimab in advanced cancers. The protocol was immunoSEQ multiplex PCR, while the TCRdb copy is restricted to in-frame clones and leaves out a portion. The sample has roughly 60,000 clones, 86% seen once; the top ten hold around 3.6%. The starting material was CD4+ or CD8+ T cells sorted from blood, obtained in a trial of the OX40 agonist ivuxolimab. The source of these receptors is an adult with an advanced solid tumor such as melanoma, head and neck, liver or kidney cancer.

The chain links TRBV28 to TRBJ2-3; 7 bases align to TRBD2. Germline V gene sequence: CDR1 MDHEN, CDR2 SYDVKM. The CDR3 length is 15 residues. With 10 bases clipped from V and 4 bases from J, the junction kept 14 bases outside the gene matches. The CDR3 DNA sequence: TGTGCCACCTGGGGGGGTACGATAGGCCCAGATACGCAGTATTTT. This sequence encodes CATWGGTIGPDTQYF.

The chain uses TRBV12-5 and TRBJ2-2; D not certain. The V gene lost 1 base and the J gene lost 6 bases, with 3 bases spanning the gap. Germline V CDR1 and CDR2: LGHNT, FRNRAP. This CDR3 has 12 amino acids. In DNA form, the CDR3 reads TGTGCTAGTGGTTTGGGACCCGGGGAGCTGTTTTTT. Residues: CASGLGPGELFF.

The chain uses TRBV7-3 and TRBJ2-7; no definite D call. CDR3 length: 15 amino acids. Germline-derived CDR1 and CDR2 are SGHTA and FQGTGA. The ends were cut back, 5 bases at V and 2 bases at J, with 16 bases in the middle. In nucleotides, the CDR3 is TGTGCCAGCAGCCCTGGGCCAGGAGAAACCTACGAGCAGTACTTC. It specifies CASSPGPGETYEQYF.

The V call is TRBV19, the J call TRBJ1-4, with TRBD1 as a possible D gene (5 bases). This CDR3 is built from 15 residues. Trimming took off 2 bases at V and 3 bases at J, with 10 bases between the two ends. CDR1 is LNHDA, CDR2 SQIVND, per germline (reference sequence). CDR3 DNA sequence: TGTGCCAGTAGTATAAGGCAGGGCGCTAATGAAAAACTGTTTTTT. Translated: CASSIRQGANEKLFF.

V gene TRBV5-1 combines with J gene TRBJ1-2, with a tentative D call TRBD1 (5 bases). This CDR3 is 14 amino acids long. Between the trimmed V and J ends, which lost 1 base and 6 bases, there was a span of 13 bases. Germline assignment: CDR1 SGHRS and CDR2 YFSETQ. Here the CDR3 reads CASSLRAGEDGYTF. The CDR3 bases are TGCGCCAGCAGCTTGAGGGCGGGGGAGGATGGCTACACCTTC.

The chain recombines TRBV5-5 with TRBJ1-2, with a possible D match to TRBD1 (6 bases). The CDR3 is 13 amino acids. Between the trimmed V and J ends, which lost 2 bases and 3 bases, there was a span of 8 bases. CDR1 is SGHKS and CDR2 is YYEKEE in the germline V gene (reference sequence). The CDR3 is CASSLQGDYGYTF. CDR3 DNA sequence: TGTGCCAGCAGCTTACAGGGCGACTATGGCTACACCTTC.

The chain employs TRBV19 and TRBJ2-5; TRBD1 aligns across 7 bases. The DNA end is more similar to TRBJ2-7, so the J call may be wrong. Germline values: CDR1 LNHDA, CDR2 SQIVND (reference sequence). The CDR3 runs 16 residues. The CDR3 spells CASSMDTWDRIYEQYF. CDR3 DNA: TGTGCCAGTAGTATGGATACCTGGGACAGAATCTACGAGCAGTACTTC.

V usage is TRBV4-3 and J usage is TRBJ1-2, with D perhaps matching TRBD1 (6 bases). This CDR3 region has 14 residues. Germline V lookup: CDR1 LGHNA, CDR2 YSLEER. With 0 bases removed from V and 7 bases from J, the gap between germline ends came to 12 bases. CDR3 DNA: TGCGCCAGCAGCCAAGATCTGGGGGGCTCTGGCTACACCTTC. Protein sequence: CASSQDLGGSGYTF.

The V gene is TRBV7-3, the J gene TRBJ2-1; 8 nucleotides line up with TRBD1. This CDR3 has 16 residues. The ends lost 2 bases at V and 0 bases at J; junction bases unmatched: 3. Germline V gene lookup returns CDR1 SGHTA and CDR2 FQGTGA. The CDR3 here is CASSLQGASSYNEQFF. The CDR3 bases are TGTGCCAGCAGCTTACAGGGGGCTAGCTCCTACAATGAGCAGTTCTTC.

The chain uses TRBV7-3 and TRBJ2-1; the D is unclear. CDR1 and CDR2 from the germline V gene are SGHTA and FQGTGA. The CDR3 spans 14 residues. V dropped 2 bases and J dropped 6 bases, with 11 bases sitting between them. CDR3 residues: CASSLYGMANEQFF. Written as DNA, the CDR3 is TGTGCCAGCAGCTTATACGGTATGGCCAATGAGCAGTTCTTC.

The chain couples TRBV7-3 to TRBJ1-1; no firm D call. V was clipped by 5 bases and J by 0 bases, with 7 bases between them. The CDR3 is 13 residues long. From germline, CDR1 is SGHTA and CDR2 FQGTGA. In DNA form, the CDR3 reads TGTGCCAGCAGCCTGGGAATGAACACTGAAGCTTTCTTT. Protein product: CASSLGMNTEAFF. The complete variable domain, with remaining parts taken from reference TRBV7-3 and TRBJ1-1, reads GAGVSQTPSNKVTEKGKYVELRCDPISGHTALYWYRQSLGQGPEFLIYFQGTGAADDSGLPNDRFFAVRPEGSVSTLKIQRTERGDSAVYLCASSLGMNTEAFFGQGTRLTVV.

This clone appeared a few times. The CDR3 sequence: CASSQRNYGYTF. CDR3 sequence (DNA): TGTGCCAGCAGCCAGAGAAACTATGGCTACACCTTC. The chain employs TRBV11-1 and TRBJ1-2, with D unclear. The germline V gene encodes CDR1 SGHAT and CDR2 FQDESV (reference sequence). Deletions cut 5 bases from V and 2 bases from J, with 6 bases between. CDR3 length: 12 amino acids.

This sequence joins TRBV5-6 and TRBJ2-7; TRBD1 is a possible D gene (6 bases). CDR1 and CDR2 (germline): SGHDT, YYEEEE. V lost 3 bases and J lost 0, with 10 bases in between. The CDR3 consists of 14 residues. Here the CDR3 DNA reads TGTGCCAGCAGCTCCCGGGACACCTCCTACGAGCAGTACTTC. This sequence encodes CASSSRDTSYEQYF. The variable domain in full, with the rest retrieved from reference TRBV5-6 and TRBJ2-7, is DAGVTQSPTHLIKTRGQQVTLRCSPKSGHDTVSWYQQALGQGPQFIFQYYEEEERQRGNFPDRFSGHQFPNYSSELNVNALLLGDSALYLCASSSRDTSYEQYFGPGTRLTVT.

The chain employs TRBV2 and TRBJ1-2; 10 positions agree with TRBD1. Germline CDR1 is SNHLY and CDR2 is FYNNEI. This CDR3 spans 14 amino acids. The V gene end was trimmed by 5 bases and the J gene end by 9 bases; junction bases not matched to a gene: 9. Written as DNA, the CDR3 is TGTGCCAGCAGTACCCAAGGACAGGGGGGACGCTACACCTTC. Protein: CASSTQGQGGRYTF.

The chain links TRBV10-3 to TRBJ1-3, with 9 bases fitting TRBD1. CDR1 is ENHRY, CDR2 SYGVKD, per germline. This CDR3 is 17 amino acids long. V lost 3 bases to trimming and J lost 0 bases; unmatched junction nucleotides: 6. CDR3 region: CAISDPGQGSSGNTIYF. The CDR3, as DNA: TGTGCCATCAGTGATCCGGGACAGGGAAGCTCTGGAAACACCATATATTTT.

For the CDR3, the DNA is TGCAGCGCCTCCCCTAGCGGGGGGTCCACAGATACGCAGTATTTT. Translating it yields CSASPSGGSTDTQYF. V is TRBV29-1 and J is TRBJ2-3, with 11 bases lining up with TRBD2. The CDR3 is made up of 15 amino acids. Germline V gives CDR1 SQVTM, CDR2 ANQGSEA. The ends lost 7 bases at V and 2 bases at J; junction bases unmatched: 8.

The chain has TRBV11-3 and TRBJ2-5, with D possibly being TRBD1 or TRBD2 (7 bases each). Germline lookup yields CDR1 SGHNT and CDR2 YENEEA. The CDR3 extends over 14 amino acids. V was clipped by 5 bases and J by 5 bases, with 15 bases between them. CDR3 nucleotide sequence: TGTGCCAGCAGCCCAGGGGGGGGCAGGGAGACCCAGTACTTC. Protein product: CASSPGGGRETQYF.

The rearrangement uses TRBV6-6 and TRBJ2-4; 7 nucleotides match TRBD1. The trim removed 0 bases at V and 7 bases at J, leaving 0 bases unmatched. The germline V gene encodes CDR1 MNHNY and CDR2 SVGAGI (reference sequence). The CDR3 is 13 residues long. CDR3 protein: CASSYSTGNIQYF. In nucleotides, the CDR3 is TGTGCCAGCAGTTACTCGACAGGGAACATTCAGTACTTC.

This rearrangement joins TRBV5-1 to TRBJ2-3; 9 bases align to TRBD2. J was trimmed by 0 bases and V by 1 base; bases with no gene match: 9. The CDR3 is made up of 18 amino acids. CDR1 SGHRS and CDR2 YFSETQ come from the germline V gene. CDR3 residues: CASSLKGSGGSSTDTQYF. The CDR3 region has the DNA TGCGCCAGCAGCTTGAAAGGTAGCGGGGGCTCTAGCACAGATACGCAGTATTTT.

The genes are TRBV6-1 and TRBJ1-6; 9 bases line up with TRBD1. The CDR3 is 15 residues long. The J segment lost 6 bases and the V segment lost 8 bases, leaving 8 bases of the junction unmatched. CDR1 is MNHNS and CDR2 is SASEGT in the germline V gene. DNA of the CDR3: TGTGCCAGCGCTTTTGAGGGACAGGGTAATTCACCCCTCCACTTT. It codes for CASAFEGQGNSPLHF.

The gene calls are TRBV5-1 and TRBJ2-6, with D unresolved. CDR3 length equals 18 residues. Trimming removed 0 bases from V and 0 bases from J, with 13 bases in between. Germline CDR1 and CDR2: SGHRS and YFSETQ. CDR3 in amino acids: CASSLDPNFSSGANVLTF. In DNA form, the CDR3 reads TGCGCCAGCAGCTTGGATCCTAATTTTAGCTCTGGGGCCAACGTCCTGACTTTC. Supplemented by reference TRBV5-1 and TRBJ2-6, the full variable domain reads KAGVTQTPRYLIKTRGQQVTLSCSPISGHRSVSWYQQTPGQGLQFLFEYFSETQRNKGNFPGRFSGRQFSNSRSEMNVSTLELGDSALYLCASSLDPNFSSGANVLTFGAGSRLTVL.

This chain joins TRBV23-1 and TRBJ1-1; weak D call: TRBD1 (5 bases). TRBV23-1 is classed as an ORF, of uncertain function. V lost 0 bases to trimming and J lost 4 bases, with 12 bases between them. CDR3 size: 15 residues. This chain's CDR3 is CASSQSKRGSTEAFF. As DNA, the CDR3 is TGCGCCAGCAGTCAATCGAAGAGGGGTAGCACTGAAGCTTTCTTT.

The genes are TRBV5-1 and TRBJ2-2; D tentatively fits TRBD1 or TRBD2 (5 bases each). The CDR3 runs 15 residues. Germline V gives CDR1 SGHRS, CDR2 YFSETQ. Trimming left V 4 bases short and J 7 bases short, with 17 bases between. DNA for the CDR3: TGCGCCAGCAGCCCATGGGGGATTACGGACGGGGAGCTGTTTTTT. Its translation is CASSPWGITDGELFF.